This entry is about one T cell receptor (beta chain). The data originate from a study of blood T cells in healthy people across ages. CDR1 is MDHEN and CDR2 is SYDVKM in the germline V gene. CDR3 length: 16 residues. The V gene lost 6 bases and the J gene lost 7 bases, with 21 bases spanning the gap. The second PCR ran 7 to 11 cycles with a sample-barcoded 5' primer and J-beta primers. Each CDR3 protein is one row after TCRdb ran MiXCR on the 5' RACE reads. The table lists 1.5 million to 2 million distinct CDR3 sequences, about 28% of them singletons, with 7.7% in the top ten. Material: blood. The TCR was taken from a young woman in good health. The chain links TRBV28 to TRBJ1-4; D might be TRBD1 (6 bases). The CDR3 DNA sequence: TGTGCCAGCAGCCTAAAGACAGGATTGAGGGGTGAAAAACTGTTTTTT. It codes for CASSLKTGLRGEKLFF.